This section outlines one T cell receptor beta chain sequence together with its context. The sample comes from a study of blood T cell repertoires in COVID-19. Across the study: Both acute and convalescent COVID-19 samples were obtained from the United States, Italy and Spain. PBMCs, B-cell-depleted T cells, or T cells provided the cDNA or gDNA that made up the material.

Trimming removed 8 bases from V and 0 bases from J, with 11 bases in between. The CDR3 sequence is 14 residues long. Germline V gene lookup returns CDR1 MNHEY and CDR2 SVGAGI. The authors' processing: Reference gene primer amplification in the assay estimated nucleated cell counts. Here immunoSEQ multiplex PCR was the method, and the copy in TCRdb shows in-frame clones only, minus some. V, J and clone size derive from that table, while D and trimming were established from the DNA sequence. The table has 300,000 to 400,000 clones, about nine tenths seen once. While infection was still active, Seattle patients were enrolled and then followed longitudinally.

Specimen: peripheral blood. The sequence derives from a woman aged 50 to 60 with COVID-19, enrolled during active disease. The gene calls are TRBV6-5 and TRBJ1-3; D might be TRBD1 (6 bases). Here the CDR3 DNA reads TGTGCCAGCCGGATAGGGGGCTCTGGAAACACCATATATTTT. Protein: CASRIGGSGNTIYF.